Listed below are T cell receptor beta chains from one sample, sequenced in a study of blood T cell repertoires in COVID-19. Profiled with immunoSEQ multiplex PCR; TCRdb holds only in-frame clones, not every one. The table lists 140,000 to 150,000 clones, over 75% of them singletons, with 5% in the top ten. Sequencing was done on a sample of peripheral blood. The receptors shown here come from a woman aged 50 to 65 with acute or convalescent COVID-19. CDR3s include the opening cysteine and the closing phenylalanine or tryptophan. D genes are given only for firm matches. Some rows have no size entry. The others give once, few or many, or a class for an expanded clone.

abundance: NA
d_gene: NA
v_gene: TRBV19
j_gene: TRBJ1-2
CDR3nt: TGTGCCAGTAGTAGCTCGACAGAAAACTATGGCTACACCTTC
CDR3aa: CASSSSTENYGYTF

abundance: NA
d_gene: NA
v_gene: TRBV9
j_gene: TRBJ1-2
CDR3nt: TGTGCCAGCAGCGTGGGTGGGGCTGGAGCTAACTATGGCTACACCTTC
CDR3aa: CASSVGGAGANYGYTF

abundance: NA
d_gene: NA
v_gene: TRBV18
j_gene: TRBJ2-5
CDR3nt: TGTGCCAGCTCACCACAGGGGTCAGGGGAGACCCAGTACTTC
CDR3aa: CASSPQGSGETQYF

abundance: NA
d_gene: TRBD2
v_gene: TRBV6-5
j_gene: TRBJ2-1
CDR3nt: TGTGCCAGCAGTTACTCCCCTAGCGGGGGTTACAATGAGCAGTTCTTC
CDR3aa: CASSYSPSGGYNEQFF

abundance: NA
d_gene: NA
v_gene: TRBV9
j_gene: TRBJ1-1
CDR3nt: TGTGCCAGCAGCTCCCATACACGGAACACTGAAGCTTTCTTT
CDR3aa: CASSSHTRNTEAFF

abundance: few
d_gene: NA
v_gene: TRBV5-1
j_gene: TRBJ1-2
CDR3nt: TGCGCCAGCAGCTTGTCCGGGGAGTTGGGCTACACCTTC
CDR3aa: CASSLSGELGYTF

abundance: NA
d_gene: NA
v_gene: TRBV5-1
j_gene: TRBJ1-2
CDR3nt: TGCGCCAGCAGCGCTCGGACAGATGGCTACACCTTC
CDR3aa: CASSARTDGYTF

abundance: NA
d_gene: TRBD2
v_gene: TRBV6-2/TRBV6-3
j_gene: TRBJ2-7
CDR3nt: TGTGCCAGCAGTTACGGAAAAACCCGGGACTACTCCTACGAGCAGTACTTC
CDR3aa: CASSYGKTRDYSYEQYF

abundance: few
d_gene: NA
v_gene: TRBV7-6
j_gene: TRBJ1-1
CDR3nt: TGTGCCAGCAGCTTAGAGGAGGGCCACACTGAAGCTTTCTTT
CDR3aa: CASSLEEGHTEAFF

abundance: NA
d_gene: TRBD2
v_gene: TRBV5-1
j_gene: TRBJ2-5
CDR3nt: TGCGCCAGCAGCTTGGAAACCGGAGGGAGCGGGGGGCTCCGCACCCAGTACTTC
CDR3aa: CASSLETGGSGGLRTQYF

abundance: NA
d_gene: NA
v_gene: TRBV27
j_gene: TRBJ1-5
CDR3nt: TGTGCCAGCAGTTCCAGGACAGTAGGTCAGCCCCAGCATTTT
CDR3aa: CASSSRTVGQPQHF

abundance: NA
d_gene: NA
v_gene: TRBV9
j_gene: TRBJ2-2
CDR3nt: TGTGCCAGCAGCGTGGGAACACAGGGCACCGGGGAGCTGTTTTTT
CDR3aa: CASSVGTQGTGELFF

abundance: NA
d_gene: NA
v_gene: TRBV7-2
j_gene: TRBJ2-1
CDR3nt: TGTGCCAGCAGCTTAGCCCCCGGGGTCGATGAGCAGTTCTTC
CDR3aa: CASSLAPGVDEQFF

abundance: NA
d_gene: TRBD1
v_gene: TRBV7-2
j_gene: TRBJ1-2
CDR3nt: TGTGCCAGCAGTCCGGGACAGGTTGTCTATGGCTACACCTTC
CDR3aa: CASSPGQVVYGYTF

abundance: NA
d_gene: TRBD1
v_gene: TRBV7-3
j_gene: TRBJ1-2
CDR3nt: TGTGCCAGCAGCCCGGGGACAGGGGTTGGCTACACCTTC
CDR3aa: CASSPGTGVGYTF

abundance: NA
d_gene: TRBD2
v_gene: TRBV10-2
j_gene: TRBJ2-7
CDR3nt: TGCGCCAGCAGTGGCGCCCCCGGGACTAGCGCCTACGAGCAGTACTTC
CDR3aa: CASSGAPGTSAYEQYF

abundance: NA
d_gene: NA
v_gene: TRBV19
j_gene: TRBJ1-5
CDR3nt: TGTGCCAGTAGTCAGGGTTATTATAGCAATCAGCCCCAGCATTTT
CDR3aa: CASSQGYYSNQPQHF

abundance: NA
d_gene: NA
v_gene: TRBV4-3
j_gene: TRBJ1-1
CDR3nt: TGCGCCAGCAGCCAAGACCTGACACCCATGAACACTGAAGCTTTCTTT
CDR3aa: CASSQDLTPMNTEAFF

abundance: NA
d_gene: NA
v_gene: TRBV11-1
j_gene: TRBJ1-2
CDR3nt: TGTGCCAGCAGCCACAGAGGAGGGGAGTATGGCTACACCTTC
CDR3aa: CASSHRGGEYGYTF

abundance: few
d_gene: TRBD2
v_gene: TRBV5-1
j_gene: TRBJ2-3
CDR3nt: TGCGCCAGCAGCATAGCGGGGGGGGCAGATACGCAGTATTTT
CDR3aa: CASSIAGGADTQYF

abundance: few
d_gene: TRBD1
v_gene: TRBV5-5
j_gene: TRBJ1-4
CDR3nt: TGTGCCAGCAGCTCCTACAGGGACAGGGGGGAAAAACTGTTTTTT
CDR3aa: CASSSYRDRGEKLFF

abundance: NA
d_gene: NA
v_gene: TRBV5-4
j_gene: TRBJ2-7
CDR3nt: TGTGCCAGCAGCACCGGCGGGCCCCTTTCCTACGAGCAGTACTTC
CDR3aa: CASSTGGPLSYEQYF

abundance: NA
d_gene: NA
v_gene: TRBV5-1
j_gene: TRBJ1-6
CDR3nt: TGCGCCAGCAGCTCCCTCGGGGGGGAAAATTCACCCCTCCACTTT
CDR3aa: CASSSLGGENSPLHF

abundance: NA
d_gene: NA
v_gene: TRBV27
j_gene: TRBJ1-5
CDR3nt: TGTGCCAGCAGTTTATTTACCGGGGATCAGCCCCAGCATTTT
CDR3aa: CASSLFTGDQPQHF

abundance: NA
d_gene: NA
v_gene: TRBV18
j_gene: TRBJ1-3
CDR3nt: TGTGCCAGCTTTCCCAGCGCTACTGGAAACACCATATATTTT
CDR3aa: CASFPSATGNTIYF

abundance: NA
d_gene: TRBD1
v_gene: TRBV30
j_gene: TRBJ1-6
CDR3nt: TGTGCCTGGAGTGTGAAGGGGGCGCGTTCACCCCTCCACTTT
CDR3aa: CAWSVKGARSPLHF

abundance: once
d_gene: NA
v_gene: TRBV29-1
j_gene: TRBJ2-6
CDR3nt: TGCAGCGTCGCCCGGGACAACGTCCTGACTTTC
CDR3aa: CSVARDNVLTF

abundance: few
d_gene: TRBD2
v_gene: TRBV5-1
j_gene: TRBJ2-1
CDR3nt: TGCGCCAGCAGCTTGTTCGGTAGCGGGGGAGGTAGAGGTGAGCAGTTCTTC
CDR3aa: CASSLFGSGGGRGEQFF

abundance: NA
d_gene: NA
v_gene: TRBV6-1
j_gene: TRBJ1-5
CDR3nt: TGTGCCAGTAGCACAGGGAATAGCAATCAGCCCCAGCATTTT
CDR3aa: CASSTGNSNQPQHF

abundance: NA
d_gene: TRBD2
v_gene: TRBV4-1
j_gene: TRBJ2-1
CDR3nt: TGCGCCAGCAGCCCTGAGGCGGGGGGCTGGGTTGAGCAGTTCTTC
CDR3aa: CASSPEAGGWVEQFF

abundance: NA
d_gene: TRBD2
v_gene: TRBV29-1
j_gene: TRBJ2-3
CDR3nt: TGCAGCGTTGAGATGGCTAGCGGGGGTACAGATACGCAGTATTTT
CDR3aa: CSVEMASGGTDTQYF

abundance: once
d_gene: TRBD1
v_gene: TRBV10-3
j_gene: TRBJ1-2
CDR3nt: TGTGCCATCCGGGACAGAGCTAACTATGGCTACACCTTC
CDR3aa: CAIRDRANYGYTF

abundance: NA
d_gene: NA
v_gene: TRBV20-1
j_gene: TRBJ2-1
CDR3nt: TGCAGTGCTAGTAAGGAAGGAGACTCCTACAATGAGCAGTTCTTC
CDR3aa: CSASKEGDSYNEQFF